One T cell receptor (beta chain) is described in this entry. Assay: immunoSEQ multiplex PCR; the TCRdb copy retains only in-frame clones and omits some. The sample consists of some 140,000 clones, around four fifths of them appearing once. The data stem from a study of cytotoxic CD8 clonotypes in ibrutinib-treated CLL. Germline CDR1 reads MNHNY; CDR2 reads SVGAGI (reference sequence). CDR3 size: 14 residues. J was trimmed by 7 bases and V by 7 bases; bases with no gene match: 10. The clonotype originates from a human donor with chronic lymphocytic leukemia. The chain is built from TRBV6-6 and TRBJ1-2; 9 nucleotides match TRBD1. Source: PBMCs, taken after 24 months of ibrutinib treatment. This chain's CDR3 is CASTKGQGQAGYTF. DNA of the CDR3: TGTGCCAGCACCAAGGGACAGGGACAGGCTGGCTACACCTTC.